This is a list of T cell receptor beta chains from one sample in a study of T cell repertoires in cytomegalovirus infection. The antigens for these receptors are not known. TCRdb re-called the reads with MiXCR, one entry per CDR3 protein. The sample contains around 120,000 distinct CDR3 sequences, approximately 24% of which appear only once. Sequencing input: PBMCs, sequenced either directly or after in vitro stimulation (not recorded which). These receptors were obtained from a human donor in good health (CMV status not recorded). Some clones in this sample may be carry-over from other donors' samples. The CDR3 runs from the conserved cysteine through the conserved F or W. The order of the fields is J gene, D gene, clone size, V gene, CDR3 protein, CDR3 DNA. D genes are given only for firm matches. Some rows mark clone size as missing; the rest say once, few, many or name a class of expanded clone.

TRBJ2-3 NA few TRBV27 CASSWRPSTDTQYF TGTGCCAGCAGTTGGAGGCCTAGCACAGATACGCAGTATTTT
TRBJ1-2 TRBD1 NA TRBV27 CASSFRGRNTGYTF TGTGCCAGCAGTTTCAGGGGGCGCAATACTGGCTACACCTTC
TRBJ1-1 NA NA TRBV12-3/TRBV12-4 CASSLTLGNTEAFF TGTGCCAGCAGTTTAACCTTGGGGAACACTGAAGCTTTCTTT
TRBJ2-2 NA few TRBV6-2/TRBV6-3 CASSYSHTGTGELFF TGTGCCAGCAGTTATTCGCATACCGGCACCGGGGAGCTGTTTTTT
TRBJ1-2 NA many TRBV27 CASSSESSLGYTF TGTGCCAGCAGTTCGGAGTCTTCTCTTGGCTACACCTTC
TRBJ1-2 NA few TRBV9 CASSVDQWGLSNYGYTF TGTGCCAGCAGCGTAGATCAATGGGGATTATCGAACTATGGCTACACCTTC
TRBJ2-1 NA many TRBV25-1 CASSEWSPIDRPGRDNEQFF TGTGCCAGCAGTGAATGGTCTCCTATAGACAGGCCGGGGCGCGACAATGAGCAGTTCTTC
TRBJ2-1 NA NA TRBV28 CASSSPTSSSYNEQFF TGTGCCAGCAGTTCTCCAACTAGCAGCTCCTACAATGAGCAGTTCTTC
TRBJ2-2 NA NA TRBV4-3 CASSQGQRLLTGELFF TGCGCCAGCAGCCAAGGGCAGCGACTGCTAACCGGGGAGCTGTTTTTT
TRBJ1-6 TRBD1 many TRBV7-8 CASSFEGARNSPLHF TGTGCCAGCAGCTTTGAGGGGGCGCGAAATTCACCCCTCCACTTT
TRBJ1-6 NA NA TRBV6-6 CAETGSRGSPLHF TGTGCCGAAACAGGGTCGAGGGGCTCACCCCTCCACTTT
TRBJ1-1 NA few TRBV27 CASLRTPIGPLNTEAFF TGTGCCAGCCTCAGAACGCCTATTGGGCCGCTGAACACTGAAGCTTTCTTT